One sample yielded the 7 T cell receptor beta chains listed below, sequenced in a study of tumor and adjacent non-tumor tissue in lung cancer. RNA was extracted from bulk tissue without any cell sorting. Distant lung tissue was collected more than 3 cm away from the tumor edge. Three rounds of nested PCR, following a modified ARM-PCR protocol, produced the TCRbeta library. TCRdb re-called the multiplex PCR reads with MiXCR, one entry per CDR3 protein. The table records about 43,000 distinct CDR3 sequences, roughly 60% of them present only once. Sequenced material: distant non-tumor lung tissue. The receptor set was obtained from a man between 50 and 59 years old with non-small cell lung cancer.

On this clonotype: Mismatch with germline at one junction end may stem from a read error. The gene calls are TRBV28 and TRBJ1-2; D might be TRBD1 (5 bases). CDR3 length equals 14 residues. The germline gives CDR1 MDHEN, CDR2 SYDVKM. CDR3: CASSLLGLDYGYIF. The CDR3 DNA sequence: TGTGCCAGTAGTCTCCTGGGGCTCGACTATGGCTACATCTTC.

This clonotype was found many times. V and J are TRBV7-8 and TRBJ2-7, with 8 bases matching TRBD2. The length of the CDR3 is 18 residues. Trimming cost V 5 bases and J 3 bases; bases outside gene matches: 18. CDR1 is SGHVS, CDR2 FQNEAQ, per germline. The DNA of the CDR3 is TGTGCCAGCAGCCGACGAGGGTTAACTAGCGGTCGATTCTACGAGCAGTACTTC. Protein: CASSRRGLTSGRFYEQYF.

In regard to this clonotype: One junction end does not reproduce the germline sequence, and a read error may be involved. This chain joins TRBV11-1 and TRBJ2-5; D not certain. The CDR3 is 14 residues long. Germline-derived CDR1 and CDR2 are SGHAT and FQDESV (reference sequence). In DNA, the CDR3 is TGTGTCAGCAGCTTAAGTCGGAGCCAAGGGACCCAGTACTTC. This gives the protein CVSSLSRSQGTQYF.

Regarding this clonotype: No conserved phenylalanine or tryptophan ends this CDR3, so it is likely a read error. The gene calls are TRBV5-4 and TRBJ1-1; possibly TRBD1 for D (5 bases). Germline V CDR1 and CDR2: SGHNT, YYREEE (reference sequence). Trimming removed 3 bases at V and 7 bases at J, with 16 bases between. The CDR3 contains 14 residues. This chain's CDR3 is CASSSGAGGLEAFL. As DNA, the CDR3 is TGTGCCAGCAGCTCCGGGGCAGGAGGGCTTGAAGCTTTCTTG.

A word on this clonotype: A read error may produce the germline difference seen at one junction end. This rearrangement joins TRBV10-2 to TRBJ2-1; D unresolved. Germline-derived CDR1 and CDR2 are WSHSY and SAAADI. The CDR3 totals 14 residues. The DNA of the CDR3 is TGTGCCAGCAGACGGGTATCGCGGAACAATGAGCAGCTCTTC. This translates into CASRRVSRNNEQLF.

This clonotype was recorded at least ten times. CDR3 nucleotides: TGTGCCAGCAGTTTATGGGGGCCCAACACTGAAGCTTTCTTT. Translation gives CASSLWGPNTEAFF. The J gene is TRBJ1-1, the V gene TRBV12-3 or TRBV12-4, with D perhaps TRBD1 (6 bases). The length of the CDR3 is 14 residues. Trimming took 2 bases from V and 2 from J, leaving 9 bases between them.

To note about this clonotype: This could be a read error, since a much larger clone is one nucleotide away. This rearrangement joins TRBV7-9 to TRBJ2-5; a possible D gene is TRBD1 (6 bases). In germline, CDR1 is SEHNR, CDR2 FQNEAQ (reference sequence). The CDR3 is 15 residues long. CDR3 loop: CASSRDGQFQKTQYF. The CDR3 DNA reads TGTGCCAGCAGCCGTGATGGACAGTTCCAAAAGACCCAGTACTTC.